This TCR beta chain was found in a study of Graves' ophthalmopathy and Graves' hyperthyroidism. This clonotype was seen ten or more times. Beta-chain TCR CDR3 regions were amplified from RNA transcripts. RT-PCR in the first round used HTBI primers; a second-round multiplex PCR followed. TCRdb re-derived calls from the multiplex PCR reads in MiXCR, one entry per CDR3 protein. This table has approximately 540,000 distinct CDR3 sequences, under 45% appearing once. The germline V gene has CDR1 SGHDT and CDR2 YYEEEE. Trimming took off 1 base at V and 0 bases at J, with 7 bases between the two ends. CDR3 length: 14 amino acids.

The sequencing input was peripheral blood or thyroid tissue (not recorded which). The V and J genes are TRBV5-6 and TRBJ1-1, with D unclear. This receptor was obtained from an adult man with Graves' hyperthyroidism. For the CDR3, the DNA is TGTGCCAGCAGCTTGCGGAAAATGAACACTGAAGCTTTCTTT. It encodes CASSLRKMNTEAFF.